Each of the 14 T cell receptor beta chains below was sequenced from the same sample in a study of vaccination effects on CD4 cells after COVID-19. For these TCRs, the target antigens are not known. Within the ViraFEST assay, antigen-specific CD4+ T cells underwent expansion with viral peptide pools prior to sequencing. Following 10 days of culture, CD4+ T cells were isolated. Vaccine recipients had no previous SARS-CoV-2 infection; their nucleocapsid antibodies were negative. Profiling relied on immunoSEQ multiplex PCR, and the TCRdb table lists in-frame clones only, not all of them. The sample yields roughly 75,000 clones, roughly 78% seen once. Specimen: CD4+ T cells from PBMCs cultured with HCoV-OC43 spike peptides, collected before COVID-19 vaccination. Subset indicated: HCoV-OC43 spike overlapping peptide pool stimulation. All receptors come from a human donor who received a COVID-19 vaccine.

The chain recombines TRBV7-2 with TRBJ1-6; the D is unclear. CDR3 length: 14 residues. Between the trimmed V and J ends, which lost 4 bases and 8 bases, there was a span of 12 bases. The germline gives CDR1 SGHTA, CDR2 FQGNSA. The CDR3, as DNA: TGTGCCAGCAGCTCTCGATACGGGGATTCACCCCTCCACTTT. Residues: CASSSRYGDSPLHF.

Only a few counts were recorded for this clone. The chain carries TRBV6-5 and TRBJ2-7, with TRBD1 matching over 7 bases. V was pared by 5 bases and J by 2 bases, with 9 bases of the junction left unmatched. CDR3 length: 15 amino acids. Per the germline V gene, CDR1 is MNHEY and CDR2 is SVGAGI. The CDR3 sequence: CASSTVRGLPYEQYV. The DNA for the CDR3 is TGTGCCAGCAGTACAGTAAGGGGGCTACCCTACGAGCAGTACGTC.

V gene TRBV2 combines with J gene TRBJ1-5; TRBD1 matches at 10 bases. From germline, CDR1 is SNHLY and CDR2 FYNNEI. This CDR3 region has 17 residues. The V and J ends lost 5 bases and 2 bases, in that order; junction bases with no gene match: 9. The CDR3 region has the DNA TGTGCCAGCAGTCCGACAGGGGGCAGTTCGGGCAATCAGCCCCAGCATTTT. Its translation: CASSPTGGSSGNQPQHF.

This sequence joins TRBV6-5 and TRBJ1-6; weak D call: TRBD1 (5 bases). CDR1 is MNHEY and CDR2 is SVGAGI in the germline V gene. This CDR3 is 15 amino acids long. The V end was cut by 9 bases, the J end by 2 bases, with 14 bases between. The chain's CDR3 is CASSRESPYNSPLHF. The DNA for the CDR3 is TGTGCCAGTTCCAGGGAGTCCCCCTATAATTCACCCCTCCACTTT.

The chain links TRBV5-8 to TRBJ1-2; TRBD1 matches at 7 bases. The J segment lost 4 bases and the V segment lost 7 bases, leaving 13 bases of the junction unmatched. The CDR3 loop spans 15 amino acids. In germline, CDR1 is SGHTS, CDR2 YDEGEE. DNA for the CDR3: TGTGCCAGCCTGCGACGGGACAGTTCCTCCTATGGCTACACCTTC. Translated: CASLRRDSSSYGYTF.

The chain combines TRBV18 with TRBJ2-7; D may be TRBD2 (6 bases). Between the trimmed V and J ends, which lost 3 bases and 7 bases, there was a span of 19 bases. The CDR3 has 15 amino acids. Germline CDR1 is KGHSH and CDR2 is LQKENI. The CDR3 is CASSPRQEGTREQYV. As DNA, the CDR3 is TGTGCCAGCTCACCGCGGCAGGAGGGGACTCGGGAGCAGTACGTC.

The chain combines TRBV7-2 with TRBJ2-7, with 13 bases matching TRBD2. CDR3 length equals 14 residues. Trimming at V came to 5 bases and at J to 6 bases, leaving 4 bases not matched to a gene. Germline CDR1 SGHTA, CDR2 FQGNSA. The CDR3 DNA sequence: TGTGCCAGCAGCCTAACTAGCGGGGGGGCCGAGCAGTACGTC. This sequence encodes CASSLTSGGAEQYV.

The chain recombines TRBV7-2 with TRBJ1-2; 7 bases are shared with TRBD1. Germline assignment: CDR1 SGHTA and CDR2 FQGNSA. V gave up 5 bases and J gave up 2 bases; unmatched junction bases: 11. CDR3 length equals 16 residues. In DNA form, the CDR3 reads TGTGCCAGCAGCCCGACGGGGGACAGCAGAAACTATGGCTACACCTTC. This sequence encodes CASSPTGDSRNYGYTF.

V and J are TRBV12-5 and TRBJ2-1, with TRBD1 matching over 9 bases. J was trimmed by 2 bases and V by 7 bases; bases with no gene match: 9. CDR1 and CDR2 from the germline V gene are LGHNT and FRNRAP. The CDR3 totals 16 residues. The CDR3 protein is CASDGQGILTYNEQFF. The CDR3 nucleotides are TGTGCTAGTGATGGACAGGGGATCCTAACCTACAATGAGCAGTTCTTC.

V and J are TRBV28 and TRBJ2-2, with D unresolved. Germline CDR1 is MDHEN and CDR2 is SYDVKM. The CDR3 contains 12 residues. V lost 10 bases, J lost 6 bases, and 12 bases lay in between. The CDR3 DNA reads as TGTGCCATTCTGCTCTTCGCCGGGGAGCTGTTTTTT. Protein product: CAILLFAGELFF.

This clone showed up just a few times. This chain links TRBV5-1 with TRBJ1-3, with D maybe TRBD1 (5 bases). The CDR3 loop spans 17 amino acids. CDR1 and CDR2 from the germline V gene are SGHRS and YFSETQ. V lost 4 bases to trimming and J lost 0 bases, with 17 bases between them. CDR3 sequence reads: CASSQTYRTSSGNTIYF. The CDR3 nucleotides read TGCGCCAGCAGCCAAACATACAGGACGAGCTCTGGAAACACCATATATTTT.

Only one count was recorded for this clone. The chain joins TRBV7-2 to TRBJ1-5; no firm D call. The germline V gene has CDR1 SGHTA and CDR2 FQGNSA. The CDR3 consists of 15 residues. Trimming stripped 2 bases from V and 0 bases from J, with 8 bases between. Here the CDR3 DNA reads TGTGCCAGCAGCTTACTTGGCGCTAGCAATCAGCCCCAGCATTTT. Protein product: CASSLLGASNQPQHF. Full variable domain (outside the CDR3, taken from reference TRBV7-2 and TRBJ1-5): GAGVSQSPSNKVTEKGKDVELRCDPISGHTALYWYRQSLGQGLEFLIYFQGNSAPDKSGLPSDRFSAERTGGSVSTLTIQRTQQEDSAVYLCASSLLGASNQPQHFGDGTRLSIL.

The rearrangement uses TRBV2 and TRBJ2-1, with D possibly being TRBD2 (7 bases). CDR1 is SNHLY and CDR2 is FYNNEI in the germline V gene. The CDR3 runs to 17 residues. V gave up 6 bases and J gave up 0 bases, with 18 bases separating them. The CDR3 coding sequence is TGTGCCAGCAGGGGGGGGCAGGGGCTAGACTCCTACAATGAGCAGTTCTTC. Its protein is CASRGGQGLDSYNEQFF.

The chain carries TRBV2 and TRBJ2-5, with 7 positions matching TRBD1. Germline CDR1 reads SNHLY; CDR2 reads FYNNEI. V trimming: 6 bases; J trimming: 0 bases; junction bases outside the gene matches: 4. CDR3 length: 14 residues. In DNA, the CDR3 is TGTGCCAGCAGGAGAGGGACAGACCAAGAGACCCAGTACTTC. Translating gives CASRRGTDQETQYF.